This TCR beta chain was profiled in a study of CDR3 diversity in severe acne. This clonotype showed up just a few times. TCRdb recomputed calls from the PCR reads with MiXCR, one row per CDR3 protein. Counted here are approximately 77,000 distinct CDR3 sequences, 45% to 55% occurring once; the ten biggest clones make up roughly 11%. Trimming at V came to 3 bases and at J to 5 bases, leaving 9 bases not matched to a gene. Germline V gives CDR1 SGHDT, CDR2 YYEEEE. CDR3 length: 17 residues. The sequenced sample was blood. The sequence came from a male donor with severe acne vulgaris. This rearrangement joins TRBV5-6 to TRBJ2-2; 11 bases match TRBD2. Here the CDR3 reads CASSYTGTSGWTGELFF. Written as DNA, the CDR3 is TGTGCCAGCAGCTATACCGGGACTAGCGGTTGGACCGGGGAGCTGTTTTTT.